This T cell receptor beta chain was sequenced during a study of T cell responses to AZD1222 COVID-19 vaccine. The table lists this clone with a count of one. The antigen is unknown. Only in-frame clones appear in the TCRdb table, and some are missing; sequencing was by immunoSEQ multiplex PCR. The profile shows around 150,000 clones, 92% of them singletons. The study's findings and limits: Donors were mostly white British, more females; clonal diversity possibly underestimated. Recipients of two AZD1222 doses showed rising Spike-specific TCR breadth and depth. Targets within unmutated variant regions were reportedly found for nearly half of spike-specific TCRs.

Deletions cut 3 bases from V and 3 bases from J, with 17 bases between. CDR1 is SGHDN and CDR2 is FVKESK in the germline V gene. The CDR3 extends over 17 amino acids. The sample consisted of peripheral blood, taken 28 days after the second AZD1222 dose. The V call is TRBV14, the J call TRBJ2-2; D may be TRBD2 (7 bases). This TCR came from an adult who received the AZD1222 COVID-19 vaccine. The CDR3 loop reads CASSQFGAGAHTGELFF. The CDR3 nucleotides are TGTGCCAGCAGCCAGTTCGGGGCGGGGGCCCACACCGGGGAGCTGTTTTTT. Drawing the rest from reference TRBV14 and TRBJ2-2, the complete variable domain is EAGVTQFPSHSVIEKGQTVTLRCDPISGHDNLYWYRRVMGKEIKFLLHFVKESKQDESGMPNNRFLAERTGGTYSTLKVQPAELEDSGVYFCASSQFGAGAHTGELFFGEGSRLTVL.